Sequencing of this T cell receptor beta chain was carried out in a study of OX40 agonist ivuxolimab in advanced cancers. Study outcomes and limitations: Relative to CD4+ cells, CD8+ T cells on average had more expanded clones. Clonal expansion from baseline to week 6 occurred in both CD4+ and CD8+ T cells. Expanded peripheral T-cell antigen specificity went undetermined.

The timepoints at which blood was sampled were baseline, cycle 4 day 1, and cycle 7 day 1. Data came from immunoSEQ multiplex PCR; TCRdb stores just in-frame clones and leaves some out. The sample carries about 84,000 clones, around nine tenths recorded once. Comments on this clone: The antigen remains undetermined.

The receptor comes from an adult with an advanced solid tumor such as melanoma, head and neck, liver or kidney cancer. Specimen: CD4+ or CD8+ T cells sorted from blood, collected in a trial of the OX40 agonist ivuxolimab.

CDR3 amino acids: CASSVMNEQFF. Here the CDR3 DNA reads TGTGCCAGCAGTGTGATGAATGAGCAGTTCTTC. This rearrangement joins TRBV2 to TRBJ2-1; D remains ambiguous. The CDR3 sequence is 11 residues long. V was shortened by 4 bases and J by 7 bases, with 5 bases between the two germline ends. CDR1 and CDR2 (germline): SNHLY, FYNNEI.